Listed below are T cell receptor beta chains from one sample, sequenced in a study of beta chain features in type 1 diabetes. TCRdb's table, derived via immunoSEQ multiplex PCR, lists solely in-frame clones and lacks some. Of approximately 90,000 clones listed, under 35% are singletons. Sequencing used stem cell memory CD4+ T cells from blood. Receptors originate from a woman under 30 in good health. Each CDR3 is given with its conserved first and last residue. Fields, in order: D gene, clone size, J gene, V gene, CDR3 DNA, CDR3 protein. The D gene is left open where the match is weak. Clone size appears in some rows only: once, few, many, or a class for an expanded clone.

>.|.|TRBJ1-1|TRBV6-1
TGTGCCAGCAGGTCCGTGAACACTGAAGCTTTCTTT
CASRSVNTEAFF
>TRBD2|.|TRBJ2-7|TRBV19
TGTGCCAGCCGGACTAGCGCCTCCAATTTCTACGAGCAGTACTTC
CASRTSASNFYEQYF
>.|.|TRBJ1-6|TRBV6-5
TGTGCCAGCAGCTACCGACTTAGCTCCTATAATTCACCCCTCCACTTT
CASSYRLSSYNSPLHF
>.|few|TRBJ1-4|TRBV7-8
TGTGCCAGCAGCTTAGCGCCCCAGGGGGAAAAACTGTTTTTT
CASSLAPQGEKLFF
>.|.|TRBJ1-5|TRBV27
TGTGCCAGCAGCCGGACAGCTAATAGCAATCAGCCCCAGCATTTT
CASSRTANSNQPQHF
>.|.|TRBJ2-3|TRBV5-6
TGTGCCAGCAGCTTTGTGGTGCTAGCCGGAGATACGCAGTATTTT
CASSFVVLAGDTQYF
>.|few|TRBJ1-1|TRBV10-3
TGTGCCATCAGTGAGCAAGGCGGGATGTTAGGAGCTGAAGCTTTCTTT
CAISEQGGMLGAEAFF
>TRBD1|.|TRBJ2-7|TRBV7-2
TGTGCCAGCAGCCAAACAGGGGGAAGTGGCTACGAGCAGTACTTC
CASSQTGGSGYEQYF
>TRBD1|.|TRBJ2-7|TRBV7-2
TGTGCCAGCAGCTTAGGCCGGACAGGGCTCTACGAGCAGTACTTC
CASSLGRTGLYEQYF
>TRBD1|few|TRBJ1-1|TRBV29-1
TGCAGCGTGAAGGGACAGATGAACACTGAAGCTTTCTTT
CSVKGQMNTEAFF
>.|.|TRBJ1-6|TRBV5-4
TGTGCCAGCAGCTCTGAAAGAGGGAGTTGGTCACCCCTCCACTTT
CASSSERGSWSPLHF
>.|once|TRBJ1-2|TRBV2
TGTGCCAGCAGTAAAAGGGGGGGCTCGGATGGCTACACCTTC
CASSKRGGSDGYTF
>TRBD1|.|TRBJ1-1|TRBV27
TGTGCCAGCAGACGACAGGGAAGATATGTGAACACTGAAGCTTTCTTT
CASRRQGRYVNTEAFF
>TRBD2|.|TRBJ2-1|TRBV7-2
TGTGCCAGCAGCACGGGCCCTTTGGGACTAGCGCACGCTGAGCAGTTCTTC
CASSTGPLGLAHAEQFF
>TRBD1|once|TRBJ1-6|TRBV7-9
TGTGCCAGCGACAGGGGCACGTCACCCCTCCACTTT
CASDRGTSPLHF
>.|.|TRBJ2-5|TRBV5-4
TGTGCCAGCAGCTTGGACTCACAAGAGACCCAGTACTTC
CASSLDSQETQYF
>.|.|TRBJ1-5|TRBV5-6
TGTGCCAGCAGCCATTCATCGAACTTACCCCAGCATTTT
CASSHSSNLPQHF
>TRBD2|few|TRBJ2-3|TRBV7-9
TGTGCCAGCAGCCCAGGACTAGCGGGAGTAGATACGCAGTATTTT
CASSPGLAGVDTQYF
>TRBD2|few|TRBJ2-1|TRBV11-3
TGTGCCAGCAGCTCGCGCCGGCGTTTAGCGGGAGGATACAATGAGCAGTTCTTC
CASSSRRRLAGGYNEQFF
>TRBD1|.|TRBJ2-2|TRBV6-5
TGTGCCAGCGGACAGGGACGAGGAGGAACCGGGGAGCTGTTTTTT
CASGQGRGGTGELFF
>TRBD2|few|TRBJ2-3|TRBV30
TGTGCCTGGACCCGCGGGGGGCCCGATACGCAGTATTTT
CAWTRGGPDTQYF
>TRBD1|.|TRBJ1-5|TRBV7-6
TGTGCCAGCAGCCAGGGGGCCCGGCAGCCCCAGCATTTT
CASSQGARQPQHF
>TRBD1|once|TRBJ1-6|TRBV7-9
TGTGCCAGCAGCTTAAGAGGACAGGGGAATGATTCACCCCTCCACTTT
CASSLRGQGNDSPLHF
>.|.|TRBJ2-7|TRBV5-1
TGCGCCAGCAGCTTGGGAGGGACCTACGAGCAGTACTTC
CASSLGGTYEQYF
>TRBD1|few|TRBJ1-3|TRBV4-1
TGCGCCAGCAGCCAACCGGGACAGGTCTCTGGAAACACCATATATTTT
CASSQPGQVSGNTIYF
>TRBD2|few|TRBJ2-1|TRBV9
TGTGCCAGCAGCGCCCTAGGACTAGCGGTGAATGAGCAGTTCTTC
CASSALGLAVNEQFF
>TRBD1|.|TRBJ2-5|TRBV27
TGTGCCAGCAGAACAGGGGGGGAGACCCAGTACTTC
CASRTGGETQYF
>TRBD2|once|TRBJ2-7|TRBV19
TGTGCCAGTAGCCCCACTAGCGACACCTACGAGCAGTACTTC
CASSPTSDTYEQYF
>.|.|TRBJ2-2|TRBV9
TGTGCCAGCAGCGTAGGGAGGGCAAACACCGGGGAGCTGTTTTTT
CASSVGRANTGELFF
>TRBD2|.|TRBJ2-5|TRBV5-4
TGTGCCAGCAGCTCGGGGGGACTAGCGGTCCAAGAGACCCAGTACTTC
CASSSGGLAVQETQYF
>.|.|TRBJ1-5|TRBV18
TGTGCCAGCTCAACAGAATTAAATCAGCCCCAGCATTTT
CASSTELNQPQHF
>TRBD2|.|TRBJ2-1|TRBV2
TGTGCCAGCAGCGCACCGGGACTAGCGGAATTTGAGCAGTTCTTC
CASSAPGLAEFEQFF
>.|few|TRBJ2-3|TRBV4-3
TGCGCCAGCAGCCAAGATCAAGATCTAACGGGCACAGATACGCAGTATTTT
CASSQDQDLTGTDTQYF
>TRBD2|few|TRBJ2-1|TRBV5-1
TGCGCCAGCACCTTGGGGGGGGGATCCTACAATGAGCAGTTCTTC
CASTLGGGSYNEQFF
>TRBD2|.|TRBJ2-3|TRBV11-3
TGTGCCAGCAGCTTAAGGGGCAGCGGGAGGACAGATACGCAGTATTTT
CASSLRGSGRTDTQYF
>.|few|TRBJ1-2|TRBV21-1
.
CASRVGQGAHSYTF
>.|.|TRBJ1-2|TRBV12-2
TGTGCAAGTCGCTTTACGGGGAACTATGGCTACACCTTC
CASRFTGNYGYTF
>TRBD2|few|TRBJ2-3|TRBV7-2
TGTGCCAGCAGTCCTAGCGGGGGGGTGGGAGATACGCAGTATTTT
CASSPSGGVGDTQYF
>TRBD2|.|TRBJ2-5|TRBV7-2
TGTGCCAGCAGGGGGACTAGCCGATGGGAGACCCAGTACTTC
CASRGTSRWETQYF
>TRBD1|few|TRBJ2-2|TRBV9
TGTGCCAGCAGCGTAGCCCCACGACAGGGAATCGGGGAGCTGTTTTTT
CASSVAPRQGIGELFF
>.|few|TRBJ2-1|TRBV7-2
TGTGCCAGCAGCTTTAACTTCTTAAACAATGAGCAGTTCTTC
CASSFNFLNNEQFF
>TRBD2|.|TRBJ2-1|TRBV9
TGTGCCAGCAGCGTAGTAGCGGGCTACAATGAGCAGTTCTTC
CASSVVAGYNEQFF
>.|.|TRBJ2-6|TRBV5-1
TGCGCCAGCAGCTTGGAGTTTCCCAGGACTCGCTCTGGGGCCAACGTCCTGACTTTC
CASSLEFPRTRSGANVLTF
>.|.|TRBJ2-1|TRBV7-2
TGTGCCAGCAGGCATGAAGGACTTCCCGACAATGAGCAGTTCTTC
CASRHEGLPDNEQFF
>TRBD2|.|TRBJ2-5|TRBV7-9
TGTGCCAGCAGCTACGGGGGGGCCAACCAAGAGACCCAGTACTTC
CASSYGGANQETQYF
>.|few|TRBJ2-5|TRBV18
TGTGCCAGCTCACCACCGACAGCTGAAGAGACCCAGTACTTC
CASSPPTAEETQYF
>TRBD1|.|TRBJ2-1|TRBV5-1
TGCGCCAGCAGCTGGCCCCGGACAGGGGGCTACAATGAGCAGTTCTTC
CASSWPRTGGYNEQFF
>TRBD2|.|TRBJ2-3|TRBV19
TGTGCCAGTAGTCCCCGGGGGGGGGCCTTCGGCACAGATACGCAGTATTTT
CASSPRGGAFGTDTQYF
>.|.|TRBJ2-3|TRBV6-4
TGTGCCACCGGAGACACAGATACGCAGTATTTT
CATGDTDTQYF
>TRBD2|.|TRBJ2-1|TRBV7-2
TGTGCCAGCAGCTTAGATTCGACGGGAGGCCTCGAGCAGTTCTTC
CASSLDSTGGLEQFF
>.|.|TRBJ2-2|TRBV19
TGTGCCAGTAGTATCCAGGGGGAGCTGTTTTTT
CASSIQGELFF